This TCR beta chain was documented in a study of radiotherapy plus CTLA-4 blockade in lung cancer (dated by TCRdb to 2016 to 2019). With regard to the full study: Among enrolled patients, around 20% had an objective response and 31% reached disease control. What the work shows at the level of the full study, not this receptor alone: Increased serum interferon-beta after radiation, together with early dynamic changes in blood T cell clones, were reported to be the strongest predictors of response. After treatment with radiotherapy and ipilimumab, TCR clones that originated in tumors expanded in peripheral blood.

Focal radiation therapy combined with CTLA-4 blockade (ipilimumab) was tested in patients with chemo-refractory metastatic non-small-cell lung cancer. The CDR3 runs 13 amino acids, cysteine and phenylalanine included. Only the CDR3 part of the read is kept: 39 bases, read in frame from the first base. V is clipped by 0 bases and J by 1 base, and the sequence between their germline boundaries is 4 bases long. Based on the germline V gene, the CDR1 and CDR2 sequences are SGDLS and YYNGEE. The library relied on the immunoSEQ multiplex PCR assay. The source is immuneACCESS, and TCRdb retained only in-frame sequences with V and J called. Part of the clones is not carried over; for the studies checked, unresolved V genes explain less than half of this, and the remainder is unexplained. The sample table contains 85,000 to 90,000 clones; only one count was recorded for approximately 86% of them. Clones ranked in the top ten supply approximately 15% of the sample.

A remark on this clone: Which antigen it targets is not known. The input lacks base qualities; no much larger clone sits a single base away.

The chain employs TRBV9 and TRBJ1-2; the D gene cannot be resolved reliably. This clonotype was sampled from a human donor with non-small cell lung cancer that progressed on radiotherapy plus ipilimumab. This specimen was peripheral blood, taken from a patient treated with radiotherapy plus ipilimumab. The CDR3 region reads CASSVAGNYGYTF. At the DNA level, the sequence is TGTGCCAGCAGCGTAGCCGGTAACTATGGCTACACCTTC.